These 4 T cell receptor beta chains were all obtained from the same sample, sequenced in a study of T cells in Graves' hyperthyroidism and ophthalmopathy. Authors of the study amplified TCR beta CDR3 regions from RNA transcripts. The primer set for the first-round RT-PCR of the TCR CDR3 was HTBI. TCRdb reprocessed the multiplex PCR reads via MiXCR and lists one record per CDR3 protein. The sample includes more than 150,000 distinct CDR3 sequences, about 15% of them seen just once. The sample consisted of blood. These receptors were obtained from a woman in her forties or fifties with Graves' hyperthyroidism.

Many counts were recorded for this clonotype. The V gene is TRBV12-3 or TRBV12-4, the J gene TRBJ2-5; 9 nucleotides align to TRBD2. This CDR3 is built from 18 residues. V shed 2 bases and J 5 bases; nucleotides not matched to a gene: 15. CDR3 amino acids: CASSLLRGGNILMETQYF. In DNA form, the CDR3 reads TGTGCCAGCAGTTTACTGCGGGGGGGCAATATCTTAATGGAGACCCAGTACTTC.

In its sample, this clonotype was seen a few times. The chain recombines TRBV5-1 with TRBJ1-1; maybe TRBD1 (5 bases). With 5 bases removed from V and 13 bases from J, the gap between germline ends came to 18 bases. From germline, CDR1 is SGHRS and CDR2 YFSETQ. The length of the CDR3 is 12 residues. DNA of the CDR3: TGCGCCAGCAGTTTCGTCCAGGGTGTAGATTTCTTT. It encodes CASSFVQGVDFF.

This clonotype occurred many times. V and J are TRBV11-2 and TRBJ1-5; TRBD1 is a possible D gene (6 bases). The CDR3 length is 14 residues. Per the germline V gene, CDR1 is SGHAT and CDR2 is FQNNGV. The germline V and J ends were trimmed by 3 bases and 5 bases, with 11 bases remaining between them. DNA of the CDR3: TGTGCCAGCAGCTTGGGGGGGCCCCATCAGCCCCAGCATTTT. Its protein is CASSLGGPHQPQHF.

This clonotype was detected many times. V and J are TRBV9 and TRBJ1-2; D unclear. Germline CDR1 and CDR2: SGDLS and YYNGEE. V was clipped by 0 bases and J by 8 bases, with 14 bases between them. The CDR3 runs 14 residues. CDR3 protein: CASSVDRLPGGYTF. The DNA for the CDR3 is TGTGCCAGCAGCGTAGATCGCCTGCCGGGAGGCTACACCTTC.